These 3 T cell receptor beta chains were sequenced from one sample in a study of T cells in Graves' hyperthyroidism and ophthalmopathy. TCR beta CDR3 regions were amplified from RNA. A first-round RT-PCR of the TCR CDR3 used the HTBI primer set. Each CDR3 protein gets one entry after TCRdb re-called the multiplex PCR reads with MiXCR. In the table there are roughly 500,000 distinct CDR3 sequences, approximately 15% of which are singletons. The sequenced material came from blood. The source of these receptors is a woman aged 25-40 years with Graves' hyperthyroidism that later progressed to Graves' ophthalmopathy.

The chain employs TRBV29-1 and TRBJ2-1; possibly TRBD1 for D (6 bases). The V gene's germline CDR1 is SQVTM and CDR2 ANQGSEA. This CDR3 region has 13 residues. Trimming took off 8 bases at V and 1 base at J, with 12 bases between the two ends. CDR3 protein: CSSGTPSYNEQFF. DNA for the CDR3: TGCAGCTCCGGGACACCGTCCTACAATGAGCAGTTCTTC.

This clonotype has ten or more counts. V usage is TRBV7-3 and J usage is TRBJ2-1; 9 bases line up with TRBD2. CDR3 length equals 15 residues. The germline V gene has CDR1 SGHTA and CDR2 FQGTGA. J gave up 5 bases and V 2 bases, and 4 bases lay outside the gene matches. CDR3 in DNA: TGTGCCAGCAGCTTAGATCCTAGCGGGAACAATGAGCAGTTCTTC. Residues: CASSLDPSGNNEQFF. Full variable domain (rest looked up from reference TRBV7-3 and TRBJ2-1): GAGVSQTPSNKVTEKGKYVELRCDPISGHTALYWYRQSLGQGPEFLIYFQGTGAADDSGLPNDRFFAVRPEGSVSTLKIQRTERGDSAVYLCASSLDPSGNNEQFFGPGTRLTVL.

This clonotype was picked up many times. DNA for the CDR3: TGTGCCAGCAGGGGACAAGCGAACACCGGGGAGCTGTTTTTT. This translates into CASRGQANTGELFF. The chain couples TRBV2 to TRBJ2-2; D may be TRBD1 (6 bases). Looked up from germline, CDR1 is SNHLY and CDR2 is FYNNEI. V was cut by 6 bases and J by 0 bases, with 8 bases left in between. The CDR3 is made up of 14 amino acids.